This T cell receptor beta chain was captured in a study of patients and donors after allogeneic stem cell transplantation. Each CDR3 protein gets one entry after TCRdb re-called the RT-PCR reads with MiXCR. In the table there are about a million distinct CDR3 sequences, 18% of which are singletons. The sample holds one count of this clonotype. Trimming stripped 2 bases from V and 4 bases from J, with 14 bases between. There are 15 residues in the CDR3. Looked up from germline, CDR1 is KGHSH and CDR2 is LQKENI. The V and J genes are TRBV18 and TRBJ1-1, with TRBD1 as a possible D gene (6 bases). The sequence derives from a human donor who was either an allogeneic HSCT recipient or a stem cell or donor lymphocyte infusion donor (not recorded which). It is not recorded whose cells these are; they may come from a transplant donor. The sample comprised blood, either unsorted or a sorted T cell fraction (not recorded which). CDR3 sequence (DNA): TGTGCCAGCTCACCATCAACAGGGCAAGGCACTGAAGCTTTCTTT. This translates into CASSPSTGQGTEAFF.